This T cell receptor (beta chain) was recovered during a study of blood T cell repertoires in COVID-19. On the study more broadly: The samples span acute and convalescent COVID-19 from the United States, Italy and Spain. T cells, B-cell-depleted T cells, or PBMCs provided the cDNA or gDNA that served as material.

The germline V gene encodes CDR1 ENHRY and CDR2 SYGVKD. The CDR3 covers 12 residues. Deletions cut 2 bases from V and 4 bases from J, with 3 bases between. Original processing notes: Reference gene primer amplification in the assay estimated nucleated cell counts. TCRdb's table, derived via immunoSEQ multiplex PCR, lists solely in-frame clones and lacks some. The D gene and trimming were derived from the DNA, and the V and J assignments and clone size from that table. This sample has some 120,000 clones, with about 88% found just once. The material sequenced was peripheral blood. The chain recombines TRBV10-3 with TRBJ1-3; no definite D call. This TCR was recovered from a man aged 45-65 years with active COVID-19. CDR3 sequence: CAISEEGNTIYF. CDR3 nucleotides: TGTGCCATCAGTGAGGAGGGAAACACCATATATTTT.